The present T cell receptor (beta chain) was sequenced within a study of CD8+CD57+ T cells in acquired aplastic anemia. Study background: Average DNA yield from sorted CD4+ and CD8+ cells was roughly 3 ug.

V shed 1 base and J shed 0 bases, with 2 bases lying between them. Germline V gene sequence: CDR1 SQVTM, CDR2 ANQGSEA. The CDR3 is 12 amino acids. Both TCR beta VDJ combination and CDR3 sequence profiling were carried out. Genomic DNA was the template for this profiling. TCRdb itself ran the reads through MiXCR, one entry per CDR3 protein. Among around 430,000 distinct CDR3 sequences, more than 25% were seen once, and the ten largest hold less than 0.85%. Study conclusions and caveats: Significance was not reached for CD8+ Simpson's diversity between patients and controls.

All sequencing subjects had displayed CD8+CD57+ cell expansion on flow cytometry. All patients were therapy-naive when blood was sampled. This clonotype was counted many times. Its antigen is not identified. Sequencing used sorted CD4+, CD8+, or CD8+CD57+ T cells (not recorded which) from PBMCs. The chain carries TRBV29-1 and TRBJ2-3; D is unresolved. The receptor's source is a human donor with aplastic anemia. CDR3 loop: CSVEVSTDTQYF. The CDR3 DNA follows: TGCAGCGTTGAAGTGAGCACAGATACGCAGTATTTT.